This T cell receptor beta chain was found in a study of cytomegalovirus exposure and HLA in healthy donors listed by TCRdb under 2017. Describing the broader study: In an earlier analysis of some 610 of the donors, under 300 Gb of sequence data and just under 120 million unique TCR beta sequences from roughly 190 million T cells were reported. An early release that covered about 600 HLA-typed donors contained approximately 320 gigabases of sequencing data and 70 million to 100 million unique TCR sequences. Of the roughly 390 genotyped donors, 81% were placed in the genetic ancestry cluster associated with self-reported Caucasian donors. The study aimed to test whether cataloging public T cell receptors could reveal signatures of past pathogen exposure. Using immunosequencing, the study profiled T cell repertoires from about 650 subjects and related those repertoires to cytomegalovirus serostatus. In addition to the first cohort of approximately 670 subjects, a separate validation cohort of over 90 different subjects was used. High-throughput TCR immunosequencing, statistical association of individual TCRs with disease status, and machine learning were combined to predict cytomegalovirus infection status. In a later analysis, previously published TCR beta repertoires from more than 500 donors were re-analyzed and high-resolution HLA genotyping was added so that TCR occurrence patterns could be studied. In the later analysis, no new phenotypic data were used to find candidate immune exposures; instead, reliance was placed on TCR beta sequences and their occurrence across donors. An earlier analysis of several hundred of the donors used high-throughput TCR beta sequencing to judge whether each TCR beta V gene segment behaved as functional or pseudogenic. Donor age, sex, ethnicity and CMV serostatus were compiled alongside the repertoire data. Genome-wide SNP genotypes for about 55% of the roughly 670 donors were used in a later genetic analysis, which treated that subset as a discovery cohort. All discovery cohort repertoires had been generated using a single sequencing platform. HLA typing covered class I and class II loci at four-digit resolution. The number of typed donors differed by locus: about 629-630 for A, B, C, DRB1 and DQB1; approximately 540 for DQA1; 600 to 610 for DPA1; and around 490 for DPB1. Four to six DR-DQ haplotypes were handled as single units for association and clustering, since linkage in the cohort was strong. Among around 400 genotyped donors of the cohort, an average of roughly 230,000 unique TCR beta nucleotide sequences was sequenced per donor, of which 15% to 20% were non-productive. Results and caveats for the whole study, not just this receptor: Because some donors lacked HLA typing at each locus, the association tests relied only on the typed subset. The only immune exposure information available for the cohort was CMV serostatus. Broadly in line with IMGT annotations, most TCR beta V segments showed up in productive rearrangements about 87% or about 30% of the time in an earlier analysis of several hundred of the donors. A later analysis reported that several top co-occurrence clusters appeared linked to parvovirus B19, influenza, CMV and Epstein-Barr virus. A group of highly shared sequence variants was considered likely to be a technical artifact of the sequencing pipeline. A further reported finding was that TCR beta sequences accurately predicted the HLA-A and HLA-B alleles for most subjects in the first cohort. Compared with equally common non-associated chains, HLA-associated TCR beta chains in a later analysis were more clonally expanded and had lower generation probabilities. Compared with the roughly 720-donor mean, donors in an Asian-associated ancestry cluster had fewer N-insertions in productive TCRs, according to a later genetic analysis. Because counts were too low, about 18 rarely observed V segments, including chromosome 9 orphons, were excluded from the earlier analysis of some 590 of the donors. In a later analysis, the rate of TCR association differed among HLA loci, with DRB1 alleles having the most associated TCRs and HLA-C alleles having the fewest. A later analysis found that most CMV-associated TCR beta chains appeared HLA-restricted, with HLA associations seemingly driven largely by CMV exposure. The study gave a list of under 200 TCR beta chains associated with cytomegalovirus. Across donors, most TCR sequences were observed very rarely, whereas some public TCRs were present in many individuals. The classifier was reported to diagnose cytomegalovirus status with high specificity and sensitivity in both the original and validation cohorts. Presence/absence analyses assumed roughly uniform sequencing depth across donors, an assumption that may not hold. Linkage disequilibrium might explain the correlated functional status among segregating V segments, but an unknown experimental factor could not be excluded. A few of the identified cytomegalovirus-associated TCR beta chains were confirmed in vitro to be specific for cytomegalovirus antigens. Only TCR beta chains were sequenced in this cohort, and the absence of alpha or paired-chain data limited detectable features. When HLA alleles, especially DR and DQ, strongly co-occurred, attributing TCR associations to individual alleles was difficult. Some IMGT-functional V segments, including TRBV6-2 and TRBV6-3, could not be told apart with the 87-base-pair reads, so those segments were excluded. At a false discovery rate of 0.05, a later analysis linked approximately 18,000 TCR beta sequences to specific HLA alleles. In a later genetic analysis, a missense DCLRE1C variant was associated with V-gene and J-gene trimming of TCR beta chains, and the association was replicated in an independent cohort. The authors suggested that the approach could potentially be generalized to other disease states and immunological phenotypes.

The cohort comprised some 730 healthy bone marrow donors. At the time of sampling, all cohort members were nominally healthy, though unrecorded immune exposures were likely present. The donor was CMV seronegative and belonged to the group of over 350 seronegative cohort members. A peripheral blood sample was provided by each donor, and peripheral blood mononuclear cells were used for TCR beta sequencing. Genomic DNA was extracted from the blood cell samples with the Qiagen DNeasy Blood Extraction Kit. Remarks on this clone: Its antigen is still unknown. No base-level quality is on record; no much larger clone is a single base apart.

From cysteine to phenylalanine, the CDR3 is 14 amino acids long. This entry keeps only the CDR3 DNA: 42 bases, framed from base 1. CDR1 and CDR2 (MRHNA, SNTAGT) derive from the germline V gene. The V end gives up 4 bases and the J end 0 bases, leaving 2 bases in the junction not matched to a gene. The method behind the library was the immunoSEQ multiplex PCR assay. A mixture of 60 forward primers for TCR Vbeta segments and 13 reverse primers for TCR Jbeta segments was used in the multiplex PCR. The CDR3 region of rearranged TCR beta genes was amplified from genomic DNA by a multiplex PCR assay. The Illumina HiSeq System was used to sequence the amplified TCR beta libraries as 87-base-pair reads. On the study's bioinformatics: A later analysis tallied 75 million to 85 million unique TCR beta chains across the 660 or so repertoires, and about 10 million of those chains were shared by two or more donors. To remove PCR and sequencing errors, raw reads were error-corrected and collapsed into unique sequences using a nearest-neighbor algorithm that merged closely related sequences. Alignment of CDR3 sequences to IMGT reference sequences was used to assign V, D and J gene segments. For a sequence to be retained, a match of at least six nucleotides to both a V gene segment and a J gene segment was required. Rearrangements were called productive when the CDR3 lacked stop codons and stayed in frame with V and J; all others were non-productive. Following IMGT convention, CDR3 was defined as the stretch from the second conserved V-encoded cysteine to the conserved J-encoded phenylalanine. The earlier analysis of about 570 of the donors excluded any sequence lacking an unambiguous match to a single V gene segment. In an earlier analysis of approximately 560 of the donors, a V segment was called functional when productive rearrangements were above 56.7%, and segregating when the standard deviation between donors exceeded 5%. To diagnose cytomegalovirus status from the catalog of TCR beta chain sequences, a statistical classification framework was built. In a later analysis, V and J genes were assigned by comparing TCR nucleotide sequences against IMGT/GENE-DB human TR gene sequences. A later analysis assigned CDR3 sequences and most-parsimonious VDJ recombination scenarios with the TCRdist pipeline. A later analysis defined each TCR beta chain by its CDR3 amino acid sequence plus V-gene family, and excluded reads lacking a unique V-gene family. As a way to deal with suspected cross-contamination and a sequencing artifact, a later analysis dropped 500 to 700 nucleotide sequences that were highly shared and had low generation probability. A later analysis calculated a clonal expansion index for each public chain from normalized within-repertoire ranks of inferred template counts. A later analysis computed generation probabilities with a VDJ recombination model fitted to out-of-frame rearrangements, and checked the results against IGoR. In a later analysis, hypergeometric tests were used to score TCR-TCR, TCR-HLA and TCR-CMV co-occurrence, with a repertoire-size bias correction applied to TCR pairs. False discovery rates were estimated in a later analysis by permuting HLA or CMV assignments 20 times. In a later analysis, co-occurring TCRs were grouped using DBSCAN, and TCRdist sequence similarity was added for clustering within HLA-allele-positive subsets. Co-occurrence clustering excluded repertoires with fewer than 30,000 or more than 120,000 public chains, plus five with anomalous nucleotide sharing. The clones in this table, taken by TCRdb from immuneACCESS, are in-frame only. Not every clone is retained; where verified, under half of the shortfall comes from an unresolved V gene, and the cause of the rest is unknown. The DNA gave D and trimming, while V, J and clone size come from that table. The sample table lists roughly 230,000 clones, roughly 85% of them with a count of one. The biggest ten clones account for 0.2% to 0.3% of the sample.

Recombination linked TRBV6-4 to TRBJ1-2, and TRBD1 matches 7 of the central bases. This TCR was recovered from a girl aged 2-10 years in good health and CMV-seronegative. The specimen was PBMCs. The bases read TGTGCCAGCAGTGGGGACAGCGCTAACTATGGCTACACCTTC. Its amino acids are CASSGDSANYGYTF.